The 3 T cell receptor beta chains below were found in one sample sequenced in a study of T-cell reconstitution after alpha-beta-depleted transplantation in children. A library of TCRbeta sequences, prepared with unique molecular identifiers, was generated. TCRdb used MiXCR to reprocess the PCR reads, holding one entry per CDR3 protein. This table has a few thousand distinct CDR3 sequences, about an eighth appearing once. Here the sequenced sample was PBMCs, mostly from graft donor cells, taken 360 days after TCRalphabeta/CD19-depleted stem cell transplant. Receptors were obtained from a patient aged 2 to 10 who had a stem cell transplant for inherited bone marrow failure, so the T cells may come from the graft donor.

Ten or more counts support this clonotype. This rearrangement joins TRBV2 to TRBJ2-5; a weak D match, TRBD1 (5 bases). V was clipped by 8 bases and J by 5 bases, with 12 bases between them. This CDR3 has 12 residues. From germline, CDR1 is SNHLY and CDR2 FYNNEI. Here the CDR3 DNA reads TGTGCCAGCCTAGGGGTCGGGGAGACCCAGTACTTC. Its protein is CASLGVGETQYF.

This clonotype showed up many times. This chain links TRBV5-4 with TRBJ2-1; no clear D gene. Germline values: CDR1 SGHNT, CDR2 YYREEE (reference sequence). The CDR3 length is 14 residues. The V end lost 0 bases, the J end lost 8 bases, and 12 bases lay between the germline ends. The CDR3, as DNA: TGTGCCAGCAGCTTGGACTCGGTCCTGGATGAGCAGTTCTTC. Amino acid sequence: CASSLDSVLDEQFF.

This clonotype has a count of ten or more. The V call is TRBV6-5, the J call TRBJ1-5, with D possibly TRBD1 on 5 matching bases. The V and J ends lost 7 bases and 5 bases respectively, with 18 bases between them. CDR3 length: 15 amino acids. Germline V CDR1 and CDR2: MNHEY, SVGAGI. The CDR3 spells CASTTTGGVDQPQHF. For the CDR3, the DNA is TGTGCCAGCACCACTACTGGGGGGGTCGATCAGCCCCAGCATTTT.